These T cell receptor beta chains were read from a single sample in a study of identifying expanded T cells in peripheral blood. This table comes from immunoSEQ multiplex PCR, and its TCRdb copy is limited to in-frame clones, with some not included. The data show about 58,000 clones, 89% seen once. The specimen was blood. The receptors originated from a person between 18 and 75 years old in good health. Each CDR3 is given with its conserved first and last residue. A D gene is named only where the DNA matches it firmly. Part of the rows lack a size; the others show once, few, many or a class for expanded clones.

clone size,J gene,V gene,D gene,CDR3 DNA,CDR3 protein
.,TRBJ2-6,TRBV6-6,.,TGTGCCAGCAGTTCGCCAAAGCAGTCAGGGGCCAACGTCCTGACTTTC,CASSSPKQSGANVLTF
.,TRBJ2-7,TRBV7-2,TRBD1,TGTGCCAGCAGCTTGACAGGGGTTTCTTCCCACGAGCAGTACTTC,CASSLTGVSSHEQYF
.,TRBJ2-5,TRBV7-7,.,TGTGCCAGCAGCTTAAGGGGAGGGGGCCAAGAGACCCAGTACTTC,CASSLRGGGQETQYF
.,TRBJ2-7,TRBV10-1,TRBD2,TGCGCCAGCAGTGGGGAGCGGGAGAGGGAGTACGAGCAGTACTTC,CASSGEREREYEQYF
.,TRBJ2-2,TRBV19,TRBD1,TGTGCCAGCAAGACAGGGGCGAACACCGGGGAGCTGTTTTTT,CASKTGANTGELFF
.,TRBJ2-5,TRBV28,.,TGTGCCAGCAGTTTTTATGGAAACAGCTTAGAGACCCAGTACTTC,CASSFYGNSLETQYF
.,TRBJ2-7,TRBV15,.,TGTGCCACCAGCAGAGATCTGGACATAAGTTCCTACGAGCAGTACTTC,CATSRDLDISSYEQYF
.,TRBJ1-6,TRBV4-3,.,TGCGCCAGCAGCCAAGATCGGGGTTCACCCCTCCACTTT,CASSQDRGSPLHF
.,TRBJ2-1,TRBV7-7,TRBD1,TGTGCTAGCAGCCTAGGACAGGGGAATGAGCAGTTCTTC,CASSLGQGNEQFF
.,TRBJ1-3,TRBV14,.,TGTGCCAGCAGCAGAACAACCTCTGGAAACACCATATATTTT,CASSRTTSGNTIYF
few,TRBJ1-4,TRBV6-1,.,TGTGCCAGCAGTGAAGCATTCAGCTCCCCTGGTAGACTGTTTTTT,CASSEAFSSPGRLFF
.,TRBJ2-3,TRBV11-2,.,TGTGCCAGCAGCTTTGAACCTCGGGGCACAGATACGCAGTATTTT,CASSFEPRGTDTQYF
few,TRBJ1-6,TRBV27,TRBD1,TGTGCCAGCAGTTTATTTGGCAGGGGGAATTCACCCCTCCACTTT,CASSLFGRGNSPLHF
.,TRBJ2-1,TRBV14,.,TGTGCCAGCAGCCAAGCCGCCAACAATGAGCAGTTCTTC,CASSQAANNEQFF
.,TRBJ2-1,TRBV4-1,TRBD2,TGCGCCAGCAGCCAGACTAGCGGGATGGACAATGAGCAGTTCTTC,CASSQTSGMDNEQFF
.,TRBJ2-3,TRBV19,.,TGTGCCAGTAGTACTTCTCCCGACGCAGATACGCAGTATTTT,CASSTSPDADTQYF
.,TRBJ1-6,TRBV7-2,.,TGTGCCAGCAGCTTAGATGGAAGGGGATTATCACCCCTCCACTTT,CASSLDGRGLSPLHF
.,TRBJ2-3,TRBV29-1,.,TGCAGCGCCTCCCCCACAGACACGCAGTATTTT,CSASPTDTQYF
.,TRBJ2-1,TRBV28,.,TGTGCCAGCAGCCCCCTCGAGGGCAGCTCCTACAATGAGCAGTTCTTC,CASSPLEGSSYNEQFF
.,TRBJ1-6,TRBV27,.,TGTGCCAGCAGGTGGGCAGGGAGTGATTCACCCCTCCACTTT,CASRWAGSDSPLHF
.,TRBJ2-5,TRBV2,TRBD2,TGTGCCAGCAGTGTACAGGGACTAGCGGGACAAGAGACCCAGTACTTC,CASSVQGLAGQETQYF
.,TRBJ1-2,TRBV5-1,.,TGCGCCAGCAGCTCGGTACAAACAGGGGGCTACACCTTC,CASSSVQTGGYTF
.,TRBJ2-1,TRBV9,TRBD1,TGTGCCAGCAGCCTAACCGGGACAGCCTATTACAATGAGCAGTTCTTC,CASSLTGTAYYNEQFF
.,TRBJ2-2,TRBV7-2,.,TGTGCCAGCAGCTTAGTCTCAGTAACCGGGGAGCTGTTTTTT,CASSLVSVTGELFF
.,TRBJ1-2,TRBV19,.,TGTGCCAGTAGTTTCGAGAGAGCTAGTGGCTACACCTTC,CASSFERASGYTF
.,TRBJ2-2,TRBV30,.,TGTGCCTGGACCCCCCGAAACACCGGGGAGCTGTTTTTT,CAWTPRNTGELFF
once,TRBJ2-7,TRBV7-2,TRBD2,TGTGCCAGCAGCTTAGGCGGGAGGCCCTACGAGCAGTACTTC,CASSLGGRPYEQYF
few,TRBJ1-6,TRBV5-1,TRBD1,TGCGCCAGCAGCCCGGGACAGGGTGCCTCACCCCTCCACTTT,CASSPGQGASPLHF
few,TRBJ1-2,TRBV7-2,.,TGTGCCAGCAGCTTAGTTCAGGGTGGGATCTATGGCTACACCTTC,CASSLVQGGIYGYTF
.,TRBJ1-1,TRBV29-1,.,TGCAGCGCCCAGGGGCAGCCGAACACTGAAGCTTTCTTT,CSAQGQPNTEAFF
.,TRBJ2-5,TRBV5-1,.,TGCGCCAGCAGCTTGTATGGGCAGACTGAGGAGACCCAGTACTTC,CASSLYGQTEETQYF
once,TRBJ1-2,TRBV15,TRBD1,TGTGCCACCAGAAAGACAGGGGTGGTCGGTGGCTACACCTTC,CATRKTGVVGGYTF
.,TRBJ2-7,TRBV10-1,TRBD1,TGCGCCAGCAGTGCCGGGACAGGGCTTGGCGAGCAGTACTTC,CASSAGTGLGEQYF
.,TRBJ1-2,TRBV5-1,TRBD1,TGCGCCAGCAGCTTGGACAGGGGGGAGTATGGCTACACCTTC,CASSLDRGEYGYTF
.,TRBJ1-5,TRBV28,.,TGTGCCAGCATGAAGGGGGGGAAAAATCAGCCCCAGCATTTT,CASMKGGKNQPQHF
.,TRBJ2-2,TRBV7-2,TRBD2,TGTGCCAGCAGCGATCTAGCGGGACCTTACTTGGAGCTGTTTTTT,CASSDLAGPYLELFF
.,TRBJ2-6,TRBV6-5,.,TGTGCCAGCAGTTACGTGGGGTCTGGGGCCAACGTCCTGACTTTC,CASSYVGSGANVLTF
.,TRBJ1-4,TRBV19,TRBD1,TGTGCCAGTAGCCCGACAGGGATCGGGGAAAAACTGTTTTTT,CASSPTGIGEKLFF
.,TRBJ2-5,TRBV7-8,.,TGTGCCAGCAGCTTACGGGGGGCAGGCGAGACCCAGTACTTC,CASSLRGAGETQYF
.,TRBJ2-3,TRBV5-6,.,TGTGCCAGCAGCGCTCCCGACAATCCCCACACACATACGCAGTATTTT,CASSAPDNPHTHTQYF
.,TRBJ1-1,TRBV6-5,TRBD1,TGTGCCAGCAGCCTCAGGGGGCCGGGGAGCACTGAAGCTTTCTTT,CASSLRGPGSTEAFF
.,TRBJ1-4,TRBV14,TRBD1,TGTGCCAGCAGCCGGGACAGGGATGAAAAACTGTTTTTT,CASSRDRDEKLFF
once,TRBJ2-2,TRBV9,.,TGTGCCAGCAGCCTTGGACTAGGGGGCACCGGGGAGCTGTTTTTT,CASSLGLGGTGELFF
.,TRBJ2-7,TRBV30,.,TGTGCCTGGAGAGATTCCTACGAGCAGTACTTC,CAWRDSYEQYF
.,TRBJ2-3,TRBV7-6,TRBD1,TGTGCCAGCAGCCCATCAGGGGGAGATACGCAGTATTTT,CASSPSGGDTQYF
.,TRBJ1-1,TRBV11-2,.,TGTGCCAGCAGCTTTGGCCGGGACGGAATTTATGAAGCTTTCTTT,CASSFGRDGIYEAFF
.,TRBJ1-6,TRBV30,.,TGTGCCTGGAGTGTAGTCCAGGAGAGCTCCTATAATTCACCCCTCCACTTT,CAWSVVQESSYNSPLHF
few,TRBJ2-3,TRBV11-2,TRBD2,TGTGCCAGCAGCCCTCGGACGGGGGGTATGGATACGCAGTATTTT,CASSPRTGGMDTQYF